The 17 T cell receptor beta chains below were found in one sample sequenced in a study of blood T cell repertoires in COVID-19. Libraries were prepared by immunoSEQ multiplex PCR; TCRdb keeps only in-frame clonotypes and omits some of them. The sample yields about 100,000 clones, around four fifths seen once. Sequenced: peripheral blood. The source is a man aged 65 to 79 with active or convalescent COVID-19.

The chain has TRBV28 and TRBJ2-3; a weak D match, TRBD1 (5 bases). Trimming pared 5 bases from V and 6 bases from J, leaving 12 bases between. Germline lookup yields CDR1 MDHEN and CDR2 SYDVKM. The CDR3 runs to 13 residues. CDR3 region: CASSTVQEDTQYF. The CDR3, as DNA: TGTGCCAGCAGTACCGTACAGGAGGATACGCAGTATTTT.

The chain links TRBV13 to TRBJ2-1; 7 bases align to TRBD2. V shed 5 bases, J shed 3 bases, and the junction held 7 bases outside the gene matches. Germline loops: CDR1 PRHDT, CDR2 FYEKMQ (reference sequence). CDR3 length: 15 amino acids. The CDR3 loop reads CASSPWGLLYNEQFF. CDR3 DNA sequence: TGTGCCAGCAGCCCTTGGGGACTACTCTACAATGAGCAGTTCTTC.

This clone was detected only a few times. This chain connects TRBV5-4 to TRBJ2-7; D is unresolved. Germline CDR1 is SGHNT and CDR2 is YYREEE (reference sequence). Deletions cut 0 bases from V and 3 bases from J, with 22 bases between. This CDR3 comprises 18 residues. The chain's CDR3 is CASSLGPLTETTFYEQYF. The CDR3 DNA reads TGTGCCAGCAGCTTGGGACCTCTTACAGAGACAACTTTCTACGAGCAGTACTTC.

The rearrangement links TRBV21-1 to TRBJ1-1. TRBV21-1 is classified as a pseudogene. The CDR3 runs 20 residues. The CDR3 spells CASSPIHLGGNGVENTEAFF. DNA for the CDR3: TGTGCCAGCAGCCCCATTCATCTGGGGGGGAACGGGGTCGAGAACACTGAAGCTTTCTTT.

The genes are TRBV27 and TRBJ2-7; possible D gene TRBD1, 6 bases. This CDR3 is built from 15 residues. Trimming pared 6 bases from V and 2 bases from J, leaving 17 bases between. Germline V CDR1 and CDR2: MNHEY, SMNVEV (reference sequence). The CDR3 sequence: CASSPEGVRPYEQYF. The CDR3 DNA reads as TGTGCCAGCAGCCCAGAGGGGGTCCGTCCCTACGAGCAGTACTTC.

The CDR3 reads CAISEPGTGNTGELFF. In DNA, the CDR3 is TGTGCCATCAGTGAGCCGGGGACAGGCAACACCGGGGAGCTGTTTTTT. The chain employs TRBV10-3 and TRBJ2-2; 8 nucleotides agree with TRBD1. The CDR3 runs 16 residues. CDR1 and CDR2 (germline): ENHRY, SYGVKD. Germline trimming cut 2 bases from V and 2 bases from J; bases unmatched to any gene: 4.

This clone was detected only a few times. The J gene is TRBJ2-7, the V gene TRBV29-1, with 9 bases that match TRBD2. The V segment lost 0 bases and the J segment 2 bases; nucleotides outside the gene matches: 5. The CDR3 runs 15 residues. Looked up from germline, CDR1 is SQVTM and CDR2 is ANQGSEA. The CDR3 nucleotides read TGCAGCGTTGAAGATTTAGTAGCGGGGGCCTACGAGCAGTACTTC. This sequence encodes CSVEDLVAGAYEQYF.

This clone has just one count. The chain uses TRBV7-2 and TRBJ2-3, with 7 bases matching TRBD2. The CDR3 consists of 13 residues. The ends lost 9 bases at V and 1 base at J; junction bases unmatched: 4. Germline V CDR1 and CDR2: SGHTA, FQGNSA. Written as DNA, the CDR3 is TGTGCCAGGGGAGGGTTGGGCACAGATACGCAGTATTTT. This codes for CARGGLGTDTQYF.

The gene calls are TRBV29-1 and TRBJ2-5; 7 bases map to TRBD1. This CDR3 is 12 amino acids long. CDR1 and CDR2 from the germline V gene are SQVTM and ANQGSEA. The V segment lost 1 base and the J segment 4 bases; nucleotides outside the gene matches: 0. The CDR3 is CSVEGQGETQYF. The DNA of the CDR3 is TGCAGCGTTGAAGGACAGGGAGAGACCCAGTACTTC.

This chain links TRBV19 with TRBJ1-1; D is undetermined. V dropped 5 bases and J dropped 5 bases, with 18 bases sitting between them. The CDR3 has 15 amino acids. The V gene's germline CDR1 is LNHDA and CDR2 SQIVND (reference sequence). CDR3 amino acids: CASSVKTGGLTEAFF. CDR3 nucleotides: TGTGCCAGTAGTGTGAAGACGGGCGGGTTGACTGAAGCTTTCTTT.

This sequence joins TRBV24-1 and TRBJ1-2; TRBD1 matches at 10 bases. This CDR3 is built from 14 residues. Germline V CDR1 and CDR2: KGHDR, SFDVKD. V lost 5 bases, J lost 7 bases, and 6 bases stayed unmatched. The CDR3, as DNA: TGTGCCACCAGTGGAGCCGGGACAGGGGCTGGCTACACCTTC. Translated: CATSGAGTGAGYTF.

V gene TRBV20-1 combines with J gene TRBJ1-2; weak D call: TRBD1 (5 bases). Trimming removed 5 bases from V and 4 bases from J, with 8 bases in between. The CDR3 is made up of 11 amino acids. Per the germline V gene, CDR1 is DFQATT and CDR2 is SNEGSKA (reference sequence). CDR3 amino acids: CSARDFYGYTF. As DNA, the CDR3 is TGCAGTGCTCGGGACTTCTATGGCTACACCTTC.

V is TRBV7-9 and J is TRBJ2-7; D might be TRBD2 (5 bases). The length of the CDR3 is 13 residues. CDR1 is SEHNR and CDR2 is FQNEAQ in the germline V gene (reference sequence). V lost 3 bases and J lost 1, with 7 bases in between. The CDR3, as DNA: TGTGCCAGCAGCTTGCCGGGATCCTACGAGCAGTACTTC. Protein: CASSLPGSYEQYF.

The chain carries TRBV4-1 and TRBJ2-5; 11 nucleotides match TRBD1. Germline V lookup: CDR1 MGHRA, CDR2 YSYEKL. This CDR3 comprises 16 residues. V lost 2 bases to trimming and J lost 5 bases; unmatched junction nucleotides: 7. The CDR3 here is CASSQRGQGVGETQYF. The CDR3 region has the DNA TGCGCCAGCAGCCAAAGGGGACAGGGGGTTGGCGAGACCCAGTACTTC.

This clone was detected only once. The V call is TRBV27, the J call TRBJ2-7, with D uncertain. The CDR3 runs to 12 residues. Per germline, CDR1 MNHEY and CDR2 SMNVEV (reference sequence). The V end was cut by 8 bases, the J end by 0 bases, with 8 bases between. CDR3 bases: TGTGCCAGCGGTCCGAGCTCCTACGAGCAGTACTTC. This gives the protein CASGPSSYEQYF.

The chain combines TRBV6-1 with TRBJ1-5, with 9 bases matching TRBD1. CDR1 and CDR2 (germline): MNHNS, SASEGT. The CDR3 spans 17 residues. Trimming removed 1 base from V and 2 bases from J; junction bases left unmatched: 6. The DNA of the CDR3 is TGTGCCAGCAGTGAAGAGGGACAGGGCGGAGGCAATCAGCCCCAGCATTTT. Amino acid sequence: CASSEEGQGGGNQPQHF.

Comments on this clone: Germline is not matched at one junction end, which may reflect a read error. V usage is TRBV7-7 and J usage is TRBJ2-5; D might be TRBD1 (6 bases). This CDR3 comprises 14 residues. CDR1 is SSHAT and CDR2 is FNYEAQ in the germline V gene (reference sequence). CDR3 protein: CASSFSGEQETQYF. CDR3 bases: TGTGCTAGCAGCTTTTCAGGGGAACAAGAGACCCAGTACTTC.